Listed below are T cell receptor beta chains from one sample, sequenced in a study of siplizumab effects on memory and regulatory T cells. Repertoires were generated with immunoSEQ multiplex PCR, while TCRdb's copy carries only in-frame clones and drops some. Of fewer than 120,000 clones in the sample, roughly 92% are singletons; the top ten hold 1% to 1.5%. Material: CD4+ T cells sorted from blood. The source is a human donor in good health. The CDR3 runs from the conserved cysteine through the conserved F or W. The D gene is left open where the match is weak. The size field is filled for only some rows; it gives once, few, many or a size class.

cdr3_aa: CASSSRGYATNEKLFF
cdr3_nt: TGTGCCAGCAGCTCCAGGGGCTACGCAACTAATGAAAAACTGTTTTTT
j_call: TRBJ1-4
v_call: TRBV4-2
d_call: -
clone_size: -

cdr3_aa: CASRLGGRGSGEQFF
cdr3_nt: TGTGCCAGCAGGCTGGGGGGGAGGGGGAGTGGTGAGCAGTTCTTC
j_call: TRBJ2-1
v_call: TRBV6-1
d_call: -
clone_size: -

cdr3_aa: CSASGGDTQYF
cdr3_nt: TGCAGTGCTAGTGGTGGAGATACGCAGTATTTT
j_call: TRBJ2-3
v_call: TRBV20-1
d_call: -
clone_size: -

cdr3_aa: CASSLRVAGESSYEQYF
cdr3_nt: TGCGCCAGCAGCTTGCGAGTAGCGGGTGAGAGCTCCTACGAGCAGTACTTC
j_call: TRBJ2-7
v_call: TRBV5-1
d_call: TRBD2
clone_size: -

cdr3_aa: CASSPQTNTGELFF
cdr3_nt: TGTGCCAGCAGCCCCCAAACGAACACCGGGGAGCTGTTTTTT
j_call: TRBJ2-2
v_call: TRBV4-2
d_call: -
clone_size: -

cdr3_aa: CASRSTGTSGEQYF
cdr3_nt: TGTGCCAGCAGATCGACAGGGACGAGCGGAGAGCAGTATTTT
j_call: TRBJ2-3
v_call: TRBV2
d_call: TRBD1
clone_size: once

cdr3_aa: CASRRRPTTNEKLFF
cdr3_nt: TGTGCCAGCAGACGAAGGCCCACAACTAATGAAAAACTGTTTTTT
j_call: TRBJ1-4
v_call: TRBV6-5
d_call: -
clone_size: -

cdr3_aa: CASSSWTGDTDTQYF
cdr3_nt: TGTGCCAGCAGCTCCTGGACAGGGGACACAGATACGCAGTATTTT
j_call: TRBJ2-3
v_call: TRBV27
d_call: TRBD1
clone_size: -

cdr3_aa: CASSSGSGNTIYF
cdr3_nt: TGTGCCAGCAGTTCCGGCTCTGGAAACACCATATATTTT
j_call: TRBJ1-3
v_call: TRBV27
d_call: -
clone_size: -

cdr3_aa: CASSSDRRDTQYF
cdr3_nt: TGTGCCAGCAGCTCTGATCGGCGAGATACGCAGTATTTT
j_call: TRBJ2-3
v_call: TRBV5-5
d_call: -
clone_size: -

cdr3_aa: CASSRGGAGTEAFF
cdr3_nt: TGTGCCAGCAGCCGAGGGGGGGCAGGTACTGAAGCTTTCTTT
j_call: TRBJ1-1
v_call: TRBV6-5
d_call: -
clone_size: -

cdr3_aa: CASSSDWGQSYEQYF
cdr3_nt: TGTGCCAGCAGTTCTGATTGGGGACAGTCCTACGAGCAGTACTTC
j_call: TRBJ2-7
v_call: TRBV6-1
d_call: TRBD1
clone_size: -

cdr3_aa: CASSLAGSQETQYF
cdr3_nt: TGCGCCAGCAGCTTGGCCGGCAGCCAAGAGACCCAGTACTTC
j_call: TRBJ2-5
v_call: TRBV5-1
d_call: -
clone_size: -

cdr3_aa: CASSATGVEQFF
cdr3_nt: TGTGCCAGCAGCGCTACAGGGGTTGAGCAGTTCTTC
j_call: TRBJ2-1
v_call: TRBV7-9
d_call: TRBD1
clone_size: -

cdr3_aa: CASSRGVDEQFF
cdr3_nt: TGTGCCAGCAGCCGAGGGGTCGATGAGCAGTTCTTC
j_call: TRBJ2-1
v_call: TRBV7-2
d_call: -
clone_size: -

cdr3_aa: CASSGNGLYTEAFF
cdr3_nt: TGCGCCAGCAGTGGAAACGGCCTTTACACTGAAGCTTTCTTT
j_call: TRBJ1-1
v_call: TRBV10-2
d_call: -
clone_size: -

cdr3_aa: CASSLAGGQETQYF
cdr3_nt: TGTGCCAGCAGCTTAGCGGGGGGCCAAGAGACCCAGTACTTC
j_call: TRBJ2-5
v_call: TRBV7-2
d_call: -
clone_size: once

cdr3_aa: CASSVYNEQFF
cdr3_nt: TGTGCCAGCAGCGTTTACAATGAGCAGTTCTTC
j_call: TRBJ2-1
v_call: TRBV9
d_call: -
clone_size: once

cdr3_aa: CASSGLQGGGYTF
cdr3_nt: TGCGCCAGCAGCGGACTTCAGGGAGGCGGCTACACCTTC
j_call: TRBJ1-2
v_call: TRBV5-1
d_call: -
clone_size: -

cdr3_aa: CASSLGGTGGGYTF
cdr3_nt: TGTGCCAGCAGCTTAGGGGGGACAGGGGGCGGCTACACCTTC
j_call: TRBJ1-2
v_call: TRBV11-2
d_call: TRBD1
clone_size: -

cdr3_aa: CATTGALPYEQYF
cdr3_nt: TGTGCCACCACAGGGGCCCTACCCTACGAGCAGTACTTC
j_call: TRBJ2-7
v_call: TRBV28
d_call: TRBD1
clone_size: -

cdr3_aa: CASSPIAGGPPGELFF
cdr3_nt: TGTGCCAGCTCACCAATAGCGGGAGGGCCACCCGGGGAGCTGTTTTTT
j_call: TRBJ2-2
v_call: TRBV18
d_call: TRBD2
clone_size: -

cdr3_aa: CATSPGAGGLFTETQYF
cdr3_nt: TGTGCCACCAGCCCCGGGGCAGGGGGGTTATTCACCGAGACCCAGTACTTC
j_call: TRBJ2-5
v_call: TRBV15
d_call: -
clone_size: -

cdr3_aa: CASSLRDRGPGELFF
cdr3_nt: TGTGCCAGCAGCTTAAGGGACAGGGGACCCGGGGAGCTGTTTTTT
j_call: TRBJ2-2
v_call: TRBV7-9
d_call: TRBD1
clone_size: -

cdr3_aa: CASSSGQVTGDTQYF
cdr3_nt: TGTGCCAGCAGCTCGGGACAGGTAACAGGGGATACGCAGTATTTT
j_call: TRBJ2-3
v_call: TRBV7-9
d_call: TRBD1
clone_size: once

cdr3_aa: CASSLEGSNEKLFF
cdr3_nt: TGCGCCAGCAGCTTGGAGGGATCTAATGAAAAACTGTTTTTT
j_call: TRBJ1-4
v_call: TRBV5-1
d_call: -
clone_size: -

cdr3_aa: CATSREARSSGANVLTF
cdr3_nt: TGTGCCACCAGCAGAGAGGCGCGGAGCTCTGGGGCCAACGTCCTGACTTTC
j_call: TRBJ2-6
v_call: TRBV15
d_call: -
clone_size: -

cdr3_aa: CASSLASEGLGGYTF
cdr3_nt: TGCGCCAGCAGCTTGGCCTCCGAGGGTCTGGGTGGCTACACCTTC
j_call: TRBJ1-2
v_call: TRBV5-1
d_call: -
clone_size: few

cdr3_aa: CASSPRLQGSDTGELFF
cdr3_nt: TGTGCCAGCAGCCCCAGGCTTCAGGGGTCGGACACCGGGGAGCTGTTTTTT
j_call: TRBJ2-2
v_call: TRBV5-4
d_call: -
clone_size: -

cdr3_aa: CASSTDRELGYTF
cdr3_nt: TGTGCCAGCTCAACGGACCGGGAACTTGGCTACACCTTC
j_call: TRBJ1-2
v_call: TRBV18
d_call: -
clone_size: -

cdr3_aa: CASSASGSGANVLTF
cdr3_nt: TGTGCCAGCAGCGCAAGCGGGTCTGGGGCCAACGTCCTGACTTTC
j_call: TRBJ2-6
v_call: TRBV9
d_call: -
clone_size: -

cdr3_aa: CASNSYNEQFF
cdr3_nt: TGTGCCAGCAACTCCTACAATGAGCAGTTCTTC
j_call: TRBJ2-1
v_call: TRBV2
d_call: -
clone_size: -

cdr3_aa: CASSKKKETGGNQPQHF
cdr3_nt: TGTGCCAGCAGCAAAAAAAAGGAGACAGGCGGCAATCAGCCCCAGCATTTT
j_call: TRBJ1-5
v_call: TRBV21-1
d_call: -
clone_size: -

cdr3_aa: CAIGEQGVKSGLNEQFF
cdr3_nt: TGTGCCATCGGAGAACAGGGGGTAAAATCAGGCCTCAATGAGCAGTTCTTC
j_call: TRBJ2-1
v_call: TRBV10-3
d_call: TRBD1
clone_size: -

cdr3_aa: CSVADGLIGNQPQHF
cdr3_nt: TGCAGCGTTGCGGACGGACTAATAGGGAATCAGCCCCAGCATTTT
j_call: TRBJ1-5
v_call: TRBV29-1
d_call: -
clone_size: few

cdr3_aa: CASSPSTSGSLTDTQYF
cdr3_nt: TGTGCCAGCTCACCATCGACTAGCGGGAGCCTCACAGATACGCAGTATTTT
j_call: TRBJ2-3
v_call: TRBV18
d_call: TRBD2
clone_size: -

cdr3_aa: CASQSGQGGTGELFF
cdr3_nt: TGTGCCAGCCAGTCAGGACAGGGGGGCACCGGGGAGCTGTTTTTT
j_call: TRBJ2-2
v_call: TRBV6-5
d_call: TRBD1
clone_size: -

cdr3_aa: CASSLSSGGANEQFF
cdr3_nt: TGTGCCAGCAGCTTAAGTAGCGGGGGGGCCAATGAGCAGTTCTTC
j_call: TRBJ2-1
v_call: TRBV11-2
d_call: TRBD2
clone_size: -

cdr3_aa: CSAKDNEKLFF
cdr3_nt: TGCAGTGCTAAGGACAATGAAAAACTGTTTTTT
j_call: TRBJ1-4
v_call: TRBV20-1
d_call: -
clone_size: -

cdr3_aa: CASSSGAGDYGYTF
cdr3_nt: TGTGCCAGCAGCTCGGGGGCAGGGGACTATGGCTACACCTTC
j_call: TRBJ1-2
v_call: TRBV5-6
d_call: -
clone_size: -

cdr3_aa: CASSEVVMVRAEAFF
cdr3_nt: TGTGCCAGCAGTGAAGTGGTAATGGTTCGGGCTGAAGCTTTCTTT
j_call: TRBJ1-1
v_call: TRBV2
d_call: -
clone_size: -

cdr3_aa: CASSYSATGIEKLFF
cdr3_nt: TGTGCCAGCAGTTACTCTGCGACAGGGATCGAAAAACTGTTTTTT
j_call: TRBJ1-4
v_call: TRBV6-5
d_call: TRBD1
clone_size: -

cdr3_aa: CASSIIEAGVDEQYF
cdr3_nt: TGTGCCAGTAGTATTATAGAAGCGGGAGTCGACGAGCAGTACTTC
j_call: TRBJ2-7
v_call: TRBV19
d_call: TRBD2
clone_size: -

cdr3_aa: CASSLVLGGETQYF
cdr3_nt: TGTGCCAGCAGCTTAGTTTTGGGGGGAGAGACCCAGTACTTC
j_call: TRBJ2-5
v_call: TRBV7-9
d_call: -
clone_size: -

cdr3_aa: CASSYVVGAGEQYF
cdr3_nt: TGTGCCAGCAGTTACGTCGTGGGGGCTGGGGAGCAGTACTTC
j_call: TRBJ2-7
v_call: TRBV6-5
d_call: -
clone_size: -

cdr3_aa: CASTKQPGGGQPQHF
cdr3_nt: TGTGCCAGCACCAAACAGCCCGGGGGCGGTCAGCCCCAGCATTTT
j_call: TRBJ1-5
v_call: TRBV5-4
d_call: -
clone_size: -

cdr3_aa: CASSLMGGDQPQHF
cdr3_nt: TGTGCCAGCAGCTTAATGGGCGGGGATCAGCCCCAGCATTTT
j_call: TRBJ1-5
v_call: TRBV7-2
d_call: -
clone_size: -

cdr3_aa: CASSDRQGRTGYTF
cdr3_nt: TGTGCCAGCAGTGACCGACAGGGTCGGACCGGCTACACCTTC
j_call: TRBJ1-2
v_call: TRBV6-4
d_call: TRBD1
clone_size: -

cdr3_aa: CASRGTAFYEQYF
cdr3_nt: TGTGCCAGCCGGGGGACAGCATTCTACGAGCAGTACTTC
j_call: TRBJ2-7
v_call: TRBV2
d_call: -
clone_size: -

cdr3_aa: CASSAQQGPYEQYF
cdr3_nt: TGTGCCAGCAGCGCACAACAGGGCCCCTACGAGCAGTACTTC
j_call: TRBJ2-7
v_call: TRBV2
d_call: -
clone_size: -

cdr3_aa: CASSLVGNTIYF
cdr3_nt: TGTGCCAGCAGCTTAGTTGGAAACACCATATATTTT
j_call: TRBJ1-3
v_call: TRBV7-8
d_call: -
clone_size: -

cdr3_aa: CASSLTPGVEQYF
cdr3_nt: TGTGCTAGCAGCTTAACCCCAGGGGTTGAGCAGTACTTC
j_call: TRBJ2-7
v_call: TRBV7-7
d_call: -
clone_size: -

cdr3_aa: CASSTGLAGEQYF
cdr3_nt: TGTGCCAGCAGTACGGGACTAGCGGGGGAGCAGTACTTC
j_call: TRBJ2-7
v_call: TRBV2
d_call: TRBD2
clone_size: -

cdr3_aa: CASSETRDTYNIQYF
cdr3_nt: TGTGCCAGCAGCGAGACCCGGGACACCTATAACATTCAGTACTTC
j_call: TRBJ2-4
v_call: TRBV6-1
d_call: -
clone_size: -

cdr3_aa: CASSPGVGVGGYTF
cdr3_nt: TGCGCCAGCAGCCCCGGGGTGGGGGTCGGCGGCTACACCTTC
j_call: TRBJ1-2
v_call: TRBV10-2
d_call: -
clone_size: -